What follows are 16 T cell receptor beta chains derived from one specimen sequenced in a study of Ad26.COV2.S vaccination and SARS-CoV-2 variants (dated by TCRdb to the early 2020s). The protocol used for the library was the immunoSEQ multiplex PCR assay. TCRdb took over this immuneACCESS table, retaining in-frame rearrangements with V and J assigned. Such tables are incomplete; in checked studies, under half of the missing clones stem from an unresolved V gene, and the remainder is unexplained. The sample table shows around 380,000 clones, and 70% to 90% are seen once. Of the sample, 3.5% falls within the top ten clones. Read against the paper, the sample's treatment or condition label means: roughly 20 received Ad26.COV2.S at low or high dose, single or two shots; about 5 received placebo; per-sample allocation not given. For vaccine and placebo recipients, the sequenced repertoires came from samples collected on day 63 after the first injection.

This material consisted of peripheral blood, taken in a trial of Ad26.COV2.S vaccine versus placebo. These receptor sequences come from a person between 18 and 65 years old who received the Ad26.COV2.S COVID-19 vaccine or a placebo.

The genes are TRBV6-5 and TRBJ1-2; 9 bases are a match to TRBD1. V lost 7 bases and J lost 7; bases outside the gene matches: 10. Germline CDR1 MNHEY, CDR2 SVGAGI. The CDR3 loop spans 14 amino acids. CDR3 bases: TGTGCCAGCAAACACCGGGACAGGGTCTTTGGCTACACCTTC. Translating gives CASKHRDRVFGYTF.

The CDR3 sequence: CASRSMNTEAFF. The CDR3 DNA is TGTGCCAGCAGGAGCATGAACACTGAAGCTTTCTTT. This chain joins TRBV6-5 and TRBJ1-1; D is unresolved. This CDR3 has 12 residues. Deletions cut 6 bases from V and 0 bases from J, with 5 bases between. Germline assignment: CDR1 MNHEY and CDR2 SVGAGI.

The rearrangement uses TRBV7-8 and TRBJ1-4; D gene uncertain. This CDR3 has 15 amino acids. Germline V gives CDR1 SGHVS, CDR2 FQNEAQ. Trimming removed 1 base from V and 2 bases from J, with 8 bases in between. CDR3 amino acids: CASSLGGRTNEKLFF. The CDR3 DNA reads TGTGCCAGCAGCTTAGGCGGAAGGACTAATGAAAAACTGTTTTTT.

The chain combines TRBV4-3 with TRBJ1-2; tentative D call: TRBD1 (5 bases). This CDR3 region has 13 residues. The germline CDR1 and CDR2 sequences are LGHNA and YSLEER. V gave up 0 bases and J gave up 8 bases, with 10 bases separating them. In DNA form, the CDR3 reads TGCGCCAGCAGCCAAGACGAGGGGCGCGGCTACACCTTC. This gives the protein CASSQDEGRGYTF.

The count of this clone is one. This sequence joins TRBV5-4 and TRBJ2-5; TRBD2 matches at 8 bases. Per the germline V gene, CDR1 is SGHNT and CDR2 is YYREEE (reference sequence). There are 20 residues in the CDR3. Unmatched junction bases numbered 22, after V lost 4 bases and J lost 2 bases. This CDR3 reads CASSPGLSPAGDIQQETQYF. CDR3 sequence (DNA): TGTGCCAGCAGCCCAGGACTATCCCCAGCGGGGGACATCCAACAAGAGACCCAGTACTTC.

The chain is built from TRBV7-9 and TRBJ2-2; possibly TRBD1 for D (5 bases). Looked up from germline, CDR1 is SEHNR and CDR2 is FQNEAQ (reference sequence). There are 14 residues in the CDR3. V shed 1 base and J shed 3 bases, with 6 bases lying between them. The CDR3 reads CASSLEGDTGELFF. For the CDR3, the DNA is TGTGCCAGCAGCTTAGAAGGGGACACCGGGGAGCTGTTTTTT.

The V gene is TRBV25-1, the J gene TRBJ2-4; 9 bases fit TRBD1. CDR1 MGHDK and CDR2 SYGVNS come from the germline V gene. The CDR3 extends over 15 amino acids. J gave up 9 bases and V 6 bases, and 12 bases lay outside the gene matches. CDR3 amino acids: CASSTGTGLFSIQYF. In DNA form, the CDR3 reads TGTGCCAGCAGCACCGGGACAGGGCTTTTCAGCATTCAGTACTTC.

This chain connects TRBV5-8 to TRBJ2-1; D is unclear. Germline CDR1 reads SGHTS; CDR2 reads YDEGEE. There are 15 residues in the CDR3. Deletions cut 3 bases from V and 0 bases from J, with 10 bases between. CDR3 amino acids: CASSSGASSYNEQFF. CDR3 in DNA: TGTGCCAGCAGCTCAGGAGCTAGCTCCTACAATGAGCAGTTCTTC.

CDR3 sequence reads: CASSPAGTEAFF. The CDR3 region has the DNA TGTGCCAGCTCACCGGCGGGAACTGAAGCTTTCTTT. V and J are TRBV18 and TRBJ1-1; D is uncertain. Trimming shortened V by 3 bases and J by 5 bases, and 7 bases separated the two germline ends. The CDR3 has 12 residues. Germline CDR1 reads KGHSH; CDR2 reads LQKENI.

The chain uses TRBV10-1 and TRBJ2-7; the match to TRBD1 covers 7 bases. V was pared by 0 bases and J by 6 bases, with 11 bases of the junction left unmatched. CDR3 length: 16 amino acids. Per the germline V gene, CDR1 is WNHNN and CDR2 is SYGVQD (reference sequence). CDR3 nucleotides: TGCGCCAGCAGTGAGTCTAAGACAGGGCTGGTGCGCGAGCAGTACTTC. Translation: CASSESKTGLVREQYF.

The chain couples TRBV5-4 to TRBJ2-3; 8 nucleotides match TRBD2. J lost 4 bases, V lost 5 bases, and 12 bases had no gene match. This CDR3 is built from 16 residues. CDR1 and CDR2 from the germline V gene are SGHNT and YYREEE (reference sequence). CDR3 sequence (DNA): TGTGCCAGCAGTACACTGGGGCTAGCGGGCTCAGATACGCAGTATTTT. Translation gives CASSTLGLAGSDTQYF.

Written as DNA, the CDR3 is TGCAGCGTTGAGACGGCAGGGGGTAACTACGAGCAGTACTTC. Amino acids: CSVETAGGNYEQYF. The chain carries TRBV29-1 and TRBJ2-7; the match to TRBD1 covers 7 bases. The CDR3 is made up of 14 amino acids. CDR1 SQVTM and CDR2 ANQGSEA come from the germline V gene. With V trimmed by 3 bases and J by 3 bases, 8 bases remained unmatched.

The chain links TRBV6-6 to TRBJ1-3, with D perhaps matching TRBD1 (6 bases). Germline CDR1 and CDR2: MNHNY and SVGAGI (reference sequence). V dropped 8 bases and J dropped 0 bases, with 17 bases sitting between them. The CDR3 totals 16 residues. The CDR3 reads CASRERQASSGNTIYF. As DNA, the CDR3 is TGTGCCAGCCGGGAGCGACAGGCGTCCTCTGGAAACACCATATATTTT.

V and J are TRBV19 and TRBJ1-5; 7 bases match TRBD1. Germline CDR1 is LNHDA and CDR2 is SQIVND (reference sequence). This CDR3 has 15 amino acids. The V segment lost 8 bases and the J segment 4 bases; nucleotides outside the gene matches: 11. The CDR3 spells CASQGQSMLNQPQHF. The DNA of the CDR3 is TGTGCCAGTCAGGGACAGTCAATGCTTAATCAGCCCCAGCATTTT.

This rearrangement joins TRBV29-1 to TRBJ1-3; D call uncertain. Germline CDR1 is SQVTM and CDR2 is ANQGSEA. The V and J ends lost 1 base and 2 bases respectively, with 9 bases between them. This CDR3 has 14 amino acids. This CDR3 is CSVEVNLPGNTIYF. The CDR3 DNA sequence: TGCAGCGTTGAAGTCAATTTGCCTGGAAACACCATATATTTT.

The J gene is TRBJ1-1, the V gene TRBV7-9; no definite D call. Deletions cut 5 bases from V and 5 bases from J, with 18 bases between. The CDR3 has 15 amino acids. CDR1 is SEHNR and CDR2 is FQNEAQ in the germline V gene (reference sequence). The CDR3 loop is CASSPPRRLRTEAFF. In DNA, the CDR3 is TGTGCCAGCAGCCCACCCCGTCGACTCCGGACTGAAGCTTTCTTT.